Below, 4 T cell receptor beta chains from the same sample are listed, as sequenced in a study of CD8 T cells in Susac syndrome. RNA was extracted with the RNeasy kit, and a quantity of about 0.45 to 1 ug was reverse transcribed using random hexamers. One entry per CDR3 protein results from TCRdb running MiXCR on the immunoSEQ multiplex PCR reads. The sample includes 74,000 or so distinct CDR3 sequences, 85% to 95% of them seen just once. The sequenced sample consisted of CD4+ T cells from PBMCs. The source of these receptors is a human donor with Susac syndrome.

The chain employs TRBV9 and TRBJ2-5; no definite D call. CDR3 length equals 16 residues. In germline, CDR1 is SGDLS, CDR2 YYNGEE. V shed 0 bases and J shed 1 base, with 13 bases lying between them. CDR3 region: CASSVATSRSQETQYF. The DNA of the CDR3 is TGTGCCAGCAGCGTAGCCACAAGTAGGAGCCAAGAGACCCAGTACTTC. Looking up the rest from reference TRBV9 and TRBJ2-5 gives the full variable domain: DSGVTQTPKHLITATGQRVTLRCSPRSGDLSVYWYQQSLDQGLQFLIQYYNGEERAKGNILERFSAQQFPDLHSELNLSSLELGDSALYFCASSVATSRSQETQYFGPGTRLLVL.

The V and J genes are TRBV12-3 or TRBV12-4 and TRBJ2-5; 8 bases map to TRBD2. The CDR3 is 19 residues long. The V segment lost 6 bases and the J segment 5 bases; nucleotides outside the gene matches: 23. Here the CDR3 reads CASSLHPGTRSSPAETQYF. Here the CDR3 DNA reads TGTGCCAGCAGCCTACACCCCGGGACTAGGTCGAGTCCGGCGGAGACCCAGTACTTC.

V and J are TRBV7-3 and TRBJ1-5; TRBD1 matches at 8 bases. CDR1 SGHTA and CDR2 FQGTGA come from the germline V gene. The junction had 27 bases not matched to a gene; V was cut back by 2 bases and J by 9 bases. The CDR3 consists of 21 residues. CDR3 sequence: CASSLSRSDGQGQFGVSPQHF. The CDR3 coding sequence is TGTGCCAGCAGCTTATCCCGATCCGATGGACAGGGCCAGTTCGGGGTATCGCCCCAGCATTTT.

The rearrangement links TRBV3-1 to TRBJ2-1, with a possible D match to TRBD1 (6 bases). This CDR3 is built from 13 residues. The germline V gene has CDR1 LGHDT and CDR2 YNNKEL (reference sequence). V was clipped by 4 bases and J by 7 bases, with 11 bases between them. The CDR3 coding sequence is TGTGCCAGCAGCCTTGGACAGTGGAATGAGCAGTTCTTC. It is translated as CASSLGQWNEQFF.